The 10 T cell receptor beta chains in this list originate from one sample, sequenced in a study of T cell repertoires in cytomegalovirus infection (dated by TCRdb to about 2019). In light of the paper, this sample's treatment or condition label describes: in vitro stimulation with specific CMV peptide epitopes to enrich CMV-specific T cells. Their antigens remain unidentified. Sequencing took place on an Illumina HiSeq 1500. In-frame beta chains were kept once TCRdb had trimmed the public reads at Q25 with fastp and called clones with MiXCR. CDR3 protein sequences are deduplicated, and each keeps its most common genes and DNA. This sample gives about 570,000 distinct CDR3 sequences in total; almost 40% of them show up just once. 48% of the sample lies in the top ten. The sample was cultured PBMCs, taken from culture after CMV antigen stimulation. Source of these receptors: a human donor in good health (CMV status not recorded). Some clones in this sample may be carry-over from other donors' samples.

This clonotype was counted between two and nine times. V is TRBV7-2 and J is TRBJ2-7; the match to TRBD1 covers 7 bases. The CDR3 has 16 amino acids. V gave up 0 bases and J gave up 3 bases; unmatched junction bases: 8. CDR1 and CDR2 (germline): SGHTA, FQGNSA. The CDR3 nucleotides read TGTGCCAGCAGCTTAGCGGAAAGGGGGCTCTTCTACGAGCAGTACTTC. It yields the protein CASSLAERGLFYEQYF. The full variable domain, in which reference TRBV7-2 and TRBJ2-7 provide the parts outside the CDR3, is GAGVSQSPSNKVTEKGKDVELRCDPISGHTALYWYRQSLGQGLEFLIYFQGNSAPDKSGLPSDRFSAERTGGSVSTLTIQRTQQEDSAVYLCASSLAERGLFYEQYFGPGTRLTVT.

This clonotype was observed once. In DNA, the CDR3 is TGCGCCAGCAGCTTGGGGGCGGGAAGAGCCGAGCAGTACTTC. Translation: CASSLGAGRAEQYF. The chain employs TRBV5-1 and TRBJ2-7; weak D call: TRBD2 (6 bases). The CDR3 has 14 amino acids. Trimming cost V 0 bases and J 6 bases, with 13 bases left between them. Germline V gene lookup returns CDR1 SGHRS and CDR2 YFSETQ.

This clonotype was found many times. The V and J genes are TRBV11-3 and TRBJ2-1; D is undetermined. V shed 4 bases and J shed 5 bases, with 6 bases lying between them. This CDR3 has 12 amino acids. The germline CDR1 and CDR2 sequences are SGHNT and YENEEA. The CDR3 coding sequence is TGTGCCAGCAGCTCGTGGAACAATGAGCAGTTCTTC. This translates into CASSSWNNEQFF.

The table lists this clonotype with a few counts. The chain is built from TRBV12-3 or TRBV12-4 and TRBJ1-3; D uncertain. The CDR3 extends over 12 amino acids. V shed 7 bases and J shed 4 bases, with 8 bases lying between them. CDR3 sequence reads: CASTPVGNTIYF. The CDR3 DNA sequence: TGTGCCAGCACCCCGGTGGGAAACACCATATATTTT.

This chain uses TRBV20-1 with TRBJ2-7; tentative D call: TRBD2 (6 bases). V was pared by 6 bases and J by 2 bases, with 14 bases between. The CDR3 runs to 13 residues. Germline V gene lookup returns CDR1 DFQATT and CDR2 SNEGSKA (reference sequence). The CDR3 is CSARSTSPYEQYF. Here the CDR3 DNA reads TGCAGTGCCAGGTCGACTAGTCCCTACGAGCAGTACTTC.

This clonotype was picked up a small number of times. The rearrangement joins TRBV6-8 to TRBJ1-4, with 8 positions matching TRBD1. J gave up 5 bases and V 5 bases, and 7 bases lay outside the gene matches. Germline CDR1 and CDR2: MNHGY and SAAAGT. There are 15 residues in the CDR3. The CDR3, as DNA: TGTGCCAGCAGTGCCGGACAGGGATTAAATGAAAAACTGTTTTTT. This translates into CASSAGQGLNEKLFF.

The chain links TRBV6-2 or TRBV6-3 to TRBJ1-6; D is unresolved. With 5 bases removed from V and 10 bases from J, the gap between germline ends came to 9 bases. The germline V gene has CDR1 MNHEY and CDR2 SVGEGT. This CDR3 has 12 amino acids. The CDR3 loop reads CASSDFGSPLHF. The DNA of the CDR3 is TGTGCCAGCAGTGATTTCGGATCACCCCTCCACTTT.

V gene TRBV11-2 combines with J gene TRBJ2-2; D is ambiguous. CDR3 length equals 13 residues. Germline loops: CDR1 SGHAT, CDR2 FQNNGV. V lost 2 bases and J 4 bases, leaving 5 bases between the germline ends. The CDR3 here is CASSLFPTGELFF. The CDR3 nucleotides read TGTGCCAGCAGCTTATTCCCCACCGGGGAGCTGTTTTTT.

The chain joins TRBV7-6 to TRBJ2-1; tentatively, D is TRBD1 or TRBD2 (5 bases each). The germline V gene has CDR1 SGHVS and CDR2 FNYEAQ. The ends were cut back, 4 bases at V and 6 bases at J, with 28 bases in the middle. This CDR3 is built from 19 residues. The CDR3 loop reads CASSSGRQTRVTNVNEQFF. The DNA for the CDR3 is TGTGCCAGCAGCTCCGGTCGACAAACCAGGGTGACTAACGTCAATGAGCAGTTCTTC.

V and J are TRBV12-3 or TRBV12-4 and TRBJ1-4; TRBD1 might be the D (6 bases). The CDR3 runs to 15 residues. V was cut by 5 bases and J by 3 bases, with 13 bases left in between. Written as DNA, the CDR3 is TGTGCCAGCAGTCCCACAGGGTTATCTAATGAAAAACTGTTTTTT. This codes for CASSPTGLSNEKLFF.